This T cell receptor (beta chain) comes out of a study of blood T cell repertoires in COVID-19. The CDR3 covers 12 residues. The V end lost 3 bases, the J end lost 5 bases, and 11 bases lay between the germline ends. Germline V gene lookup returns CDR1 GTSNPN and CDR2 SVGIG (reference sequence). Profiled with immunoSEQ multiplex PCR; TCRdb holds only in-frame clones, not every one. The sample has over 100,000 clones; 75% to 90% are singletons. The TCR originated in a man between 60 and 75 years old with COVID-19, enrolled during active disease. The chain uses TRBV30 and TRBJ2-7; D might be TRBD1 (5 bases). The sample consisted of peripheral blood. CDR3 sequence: CAWRGQGDEQYF. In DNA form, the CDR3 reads TGTGCCTGGAGGGGTCAAGGGGACGAGCAGTACTTC.